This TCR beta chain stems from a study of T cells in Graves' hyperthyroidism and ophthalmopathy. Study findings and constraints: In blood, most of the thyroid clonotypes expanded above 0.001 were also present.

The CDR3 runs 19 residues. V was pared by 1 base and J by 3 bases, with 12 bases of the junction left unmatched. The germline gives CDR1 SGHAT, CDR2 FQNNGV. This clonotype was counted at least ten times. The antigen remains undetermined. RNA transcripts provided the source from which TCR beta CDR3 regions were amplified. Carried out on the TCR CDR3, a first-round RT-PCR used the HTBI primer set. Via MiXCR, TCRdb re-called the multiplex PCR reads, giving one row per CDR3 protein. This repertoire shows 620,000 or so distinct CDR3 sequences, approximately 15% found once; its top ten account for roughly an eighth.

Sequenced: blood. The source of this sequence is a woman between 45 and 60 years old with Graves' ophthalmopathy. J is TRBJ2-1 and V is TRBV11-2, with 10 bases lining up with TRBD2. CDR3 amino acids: CASSLALVSTSGVYNEQFF. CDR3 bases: TGTGCCAGCAGCTTAGCCCTGGTTAGTACTAGCGGGGTCTACAATGAGCAGTTCTTC. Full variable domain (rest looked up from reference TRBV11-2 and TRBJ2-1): EAGVAQSPRYKIIEKRQSVAFWCNPISGHATLYWYQQILGQGPKLLIQFQNNGVVDDSQLPKDRFSAERLKGVDSTLKIQPAKLEDSAVYLCASSLALVSTSGVYNEQFFGPGTRLTVL.